This TCR beta chain comes out of a study of blood T cell repertoires in COVID-19. Assignment of participants to cohorts was predicated upon participant-reported clinical history. Recovered status applied to Cohort 3 donors who had two consecutive negative PCRs. It also applied to those with clearance or with symptom resolution. In the original analysis: How many nucleated cells were present was estimated from reference gene primer amplification. Clones were sequenced by immunoSEQ multiplex PCR, and TCRdb holds only the in-frame ones, with some missing. V and J calls and clone size are those listed in that table; D and trimming were worked out from the DNA. The sample shows more than 400,000 clones, 87% of them seen only once. CDR3 length: 15 amino acids. Trimming pared 6 bases from V and 9 bases from J, leaving 18 bases between. The germline V gene has CDR1 MDHEN and CDR2 SYDVKM.

This receptor was taken from a woman aged 18-29 years who had recovered from COVID-19. The genes are TRBV28 and TRBJ1-6; D uncertain. Sequencing was done on a sample of PBMCs or T cells enriched from blood (not recorded which). CDR3 sequence: CASRSSGLGSSPLHF. As DNA, the CDR3 is TGTGCCAGCAGGTCAAGCGGTTTGGGGTCTTCACCCCTCCACTTT.